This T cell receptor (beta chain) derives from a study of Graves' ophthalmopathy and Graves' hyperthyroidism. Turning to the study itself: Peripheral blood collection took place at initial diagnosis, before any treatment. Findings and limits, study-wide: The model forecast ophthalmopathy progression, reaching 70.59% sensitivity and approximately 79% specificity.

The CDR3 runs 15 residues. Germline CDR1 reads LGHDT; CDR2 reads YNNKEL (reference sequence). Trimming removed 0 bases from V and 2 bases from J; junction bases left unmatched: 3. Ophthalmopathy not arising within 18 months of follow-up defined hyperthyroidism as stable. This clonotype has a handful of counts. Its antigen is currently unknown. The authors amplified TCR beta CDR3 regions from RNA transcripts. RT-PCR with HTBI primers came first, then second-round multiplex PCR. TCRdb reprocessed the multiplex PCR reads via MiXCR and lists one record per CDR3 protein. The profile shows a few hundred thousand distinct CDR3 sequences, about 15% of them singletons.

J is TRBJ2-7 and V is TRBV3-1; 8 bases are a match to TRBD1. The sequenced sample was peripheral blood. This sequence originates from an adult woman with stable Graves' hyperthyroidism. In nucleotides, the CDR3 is TGTGCCAGCAGCCAAGACAGGGGGCGAACCTACGAGCAGTACTTC. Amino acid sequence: CASSQDRGRTYEQYF.